This entry lists 20 T cell receptor beta chains sequenced from one sample in a study of cytomegalovirus exposure and HLA in healthy donors. The PCR had 60 Vbeta and 13 Jbeta primers. Assay used: immunoSEQ multiplex PCR; TCRdb lists only in-frame clones, some missing. Among around 190,000 clones, 75% to 85% were seen once, and the ten largest hold 2.3%. Sample: PBMCs. These receptors all come from a woman aged 45-65 years in good health and CMV-seronegative.

V gene TRBV7-8 combines with J gene TRBJ2-1, with D uncertain. The CDR3 is 16 residues long. Between the trimmed V and J ends, which lost 5 bases and 9 bases, there was a span of 23 bases. Per germline, CDR1 SGHVS and CDR2 FQNEAQ. CDR3 sequence (DNA): TGTGCCAGCAGCCCAAGAGGAAATACCAATACGGGTGAGCAGTTCTTC. Its translation: CASSPRGNTNTGEQFF.

The CDR3, as DNA: TGTGCCAGCAGTTCTCACTTACGGGGGGCCTCCTTAGCCAAAAACATTCAGTACTTC. Translation gives CASSSHLRGASLAKNIQYF. The chain couples TRBV28 to TRBJ2-4, with a possible D match to TRBD2 (7 bases). In germline, CDR1 is MDHEN, CDR2 SYDVKM. The V gene lost 4 bases and the J gene lost 0 bases, with 22 bases spanning the gap. The CDR3 is made up of 19 amino acids.

In this sample, this clone turned up a few times. Other DNA sequences in the same sample also yield this CDR3. This chain connects TRBV19 to TRBJ2-7, with 11 bases matching TRBD2. This CDR3 has 14 amino acids. Germline V gene data show CDR1 as LNHDA and CDR2 as SQIVND (reference sequence). Trimming cost V 2 bases and J 4 bases; bases outside gene matches: 1. CDR3 sequence reads: CASSITSGSYEQYF. CDR3 in DNA: TGTGCCAGTAGTATAACTAGCGGGAGTTACGAGCAGTACTTC.

This clone came up a few times. The rearrangement joins TRBV6-4 to TRBJ1-1; TRBD1 matches 7 bases. The V gene end was trimmed by 2 bases and the J gene end by 8 bases; junction bases not matched to a gene: 8. The germline CDR1 and CDR2 sequences are MRHNA and SNTAGT. The CDR3 has 14 amino acids. The CDR3 coding sequence is TGTGCCAGCAGTGACCGACAGGGAGGAGGCGAAGCTTTCTTT. Translating it yields CASSDRQGGGEAFF.

This chain uses TRBV30 with TRBJ2-1, with D perhaps matching TRBD1 (6 bases). The V gene lost 3 bases and the J gene lost 7 bases, with 13 bases spanning the gap. The germline V gene has CDR1 GTSNPN and CDR2 SVGIG (reference sequence). The CDR3 is 13 residues long. The CDR3 region is CAWSSFRGNEQFF. The DNA for the CDR3 is TGTGCCTGGAGCTCCTTTAGGGGGAATGAGCAGTTCTTC.

The chain employs TRBV5-1 and TRBJ1-2; D unresolved. There are 15 residues in the CDR3. Trimming pared 0 bases from V and 6 bases from J, leaving 15 bases between. CDR1 is SGHRS and CDR2 is YFSETQ in the germline V gene. CDR3 in amino acids: CASSLVAGKSDGYTF. The DNA of the CDR3 is TGCGCCAGCAGCTTGGTGGCAGGAAAGTCTGATGGCTACACCTTC. Supplemented by reference TRBV5-1 and TRBJ1-2, the full variable domain reads KAGVTQTPRYLIKTRGQQVTLSCSPISGHRSVSWYQQTPGQGLQFLFEYFSETQRNKGNFPGRFSGRQFSNSRSEMNVSTLELGDSALYLCASSLVAGKSDGYTFGSGTRLTVV.

The J gene is TRBJ2-2, the V gene TRBV4-2; 11 bases match TRBD1. J lost 6 bases, V lost 1 base, and 1 base had no gene match. Per germline, CDR1 LGHNA and CDR2 YNFKEQ. CDR3 length: 15 residues. For the CDR3, the DNA is TGTGCCAGCAGCCAAGGGACAGGGGGCCCCGGGGAGCTGTTTTTT. This gives the protein CASSQGTGGPGELFF.

The count of this clone is one. The chain carries TRBV18 and TRBJ1-1, with 8 bases lining up with TRBD1. Germline V gene lookup returns CDR1 KGHSH and CDR2 LQKENI. This CDR3 comprises 15 residues. V shed 2 bases and J 4 bases; nucleotides not matched to a gene: 6. CDR3 coding DNA: TGTGCCAGCTCACCAGGTCGGACAGGGAGCACTGAAGCTTTCTTT. This codes for CASSPGRTGSTEAFF.

The chain has TRBV10-1 and TRBJ2-5, with a weak D call TRBD2 (7 bases). Germline V gene sequence: CDR1 WNHNN, CDR2 SYGVQD (reference sequence). The CDR3 has 13 amino acids. Trimming stripped 10 bases from V and 3 bases from J, with 15 bases between. The CDR3 nucleotides are TGCGCCACCGGGGAGGGGGGAAAAGAGACCCAGTACTTC. This codes for CATGEGGKETQYF.

J is TRBJ2-3 and V is TRBV6-6; the match to TRBD2 covers 9 bases. Germline trimming cut 5 bases from V and 1 base from J; bases unmatched to any gene: 4. The CDR3 spans 15 residues. Germline V gene lookup returns CDR1 MNHNY and CDR2 SVGAGI (reference sequence). The CDR3 loop is CASSPSSGGTDTQYF. CDR3 DNA: TGTGCCAGCAGTCCTTCTAGCGGGGGCACAGATACGCAGTATTTT.

V is TRBV5-1 and J is TRBJ1-4; TRBD1 aligns across 9 bases. The length of the CDR3 is 15 residues. Trimming at V came to 5 bases and at J to 8 bases, leaving 10 bases not matched to a gene. The V gene's germline CDR1 is SGHRS and CDR2 YFSETQ. Here the CDR3 DNA reads TGCGCCAGCAGGGCGACAGGGGGGATATTGGAAAAACTGTTTTTT. It translates to CASRATGGILEKLFF.

The chain carries TRBV7-9 and TRBJ2-1; D gene ambiguous. Germline lookup yields CDR1 SEHNR and CDR2 FQNEAQ (reference sequence). CDR3 length: 19 amino acids. V lost 3 bases and J 0 bases, leaving 21 bases between the germline ends. CDR3 amino acids: CASSFYRVTHLSSYNEQFF. DNA for the CDR3: TGTGCCAGCAGCTTTTATCGGGTAACGCACCTTAGCTCCTACAATGAGCAGTTCTTC.

The rearrangement uses TRBV7-2 and TRBJ2-1; TRBD2 is a possible D gene (6 bases). V lost 3 bases and J lost 4, with 10 bases in between. Germline assignment: CDR1 SGHTA and CDR2 FQGNSA. The CDR3 sequence is 14 residues long. The CDR3 is CASSFSGAYNEQFF. Written as DNA, the CDR3 is TGTGCCAGCAGCTTTAGCGGAGCGTACAATGAGCAGTTCTTC.

The chain is built from TRBV7-9 and TRBJ2-3; D is perhaps TRBD1 (7 bases). The CDR3 loop spans 16 amino acids. V lost 1 base and J 5 bases, leaving 16 bases between the germline ends. Germline-derived CDR1 and CDR2 are SEHNR and FQNEAQ (reference sequence). CDR3 sequence (DNA): TGTGCCAGCAGCTTAGTGCAGGGGGGAGTGGGAGATACGCAGTATTTT. Translating it yields CASSLVQGGVGDTQYF.

The chain recombines TRBV5-1 with TRBJ2-5; 9 nucleotides align to TRBD1. The germline CDR1 and CDR2 sequences are SGHRS and YFSETQ. V was pared by 2 bases and J by 4 bases, with 3 bases of the junction left unmatched. The CDR3 loop spans 14 amino acids. The CDR3 nucleotides are TGCGCCAGCAGCTTACAGGGGGCAGGAGAGACCCAGTACTTC. Translation gives CASSLQGAGETQYF.

The V gene is TRBV6-5, the J gene TRBJ2-1; D may be TRBD2 (6 bases). The V end lost 6 bases, the J end lost 6 bases, and 12 bases lay between the germline ends. The CDR3 length is 13 residues. Per germline, CDR1 MNHEY and CDR2 SVGAGI. CDR3 sequence: CASSGTLANEQFF. For the CDR3, the DNA is TGTGCCAGCAGCGGGACTCTTGCCAATGAGCAGTTCTTC.

This chain links TRBV19 with TRBJ1-1; perhaps TRBD1 as D (6 bases). CDR3 length: 15 residues. CDR1 LNHDA and CDR2 SQIVND come from the germline V gene (reference sequence). Trimming left V 7 bases short and J 1 base short, with 16 bases between. CDR3 region: CASKPLGTQNTEAFF. CDR3 coding DNA: TGTGCCAGTAAACCCCTTGGGACACAGAACACTGAAGCTTTCTTT.

The CDR3: CAWMTSNEQFF. DNA for the CDR3: TGTGCCTGGATGACTAGCAATGAGCAGTTCTTC. V gene TRBV30 combines with J gene TRBJ2-1, with D perhaps TRBD2 (6 bases). This CDR3 contains 11 residues. V gave up 4 bases and J gave up 6 bases, with 7 bases separating them. The germline V gene encodes CDR1 GTSNPN and CDR2 SVGIG (reference sequence).

This sequence joins TRBV27 and TRBJ1-5; D is undetermined. CDR3 size: 15 residues. Trimming removed 3 bases from V and 2 bases from J, with 11 bases in between. CDR1 MNHEY and CDR2 SMNVEV come from the germline V gene (reference sequence). The CDR3 sequence is CASSFSPRGNQPQHF. CDR3 sequence (DNA): TGTGCCAGCAGTTTCTCACCGAGGGGCAATCAGCCCCAGCATTTT.

The chain recombines TRBV27 with TRBJ2-6; D is unresolved. V lost 3 bases and J lost 4, with 10 bases in between. Germline CDR1 MNHEY, CDR2 SMNVEV (reference sequence). The CDR3 runs to 15 residues. The CDR3 nucleotides read TGTGCCAGCAGTTTGGTTCCACGGGGGGCCAACGTCCTGACTTTC. This gives the protein CASSLVPRGANVLTF.